Each of the 24 T cell receptor beta chains below was sequenced from the same sample in a study of CD8 T cells in ankylosing spondylitis. The antigens for these receptors are not known. TCRdb independently ran MiXCR on the 5' RACE reads; one entry per CDR3 protein. The sample has around 540,000 distinct CDR3 sequences, about 13% seen once. Findings and limits, study-wide: A TCR beta motif of several highly homologous variants seemed to mark ankylosing spondylitis blood.

Sequenced input: blood, either unsorted or a sorted T cell fraction (not recorded which). These receptors were collected from a male donor with ankylosing spondylitis.

This clonotype was counted only a few times. The chain uses TRBV2 and TRBJ2-1, with D perhaps TRBD2 (6 bases). Trimming cost V 6 bases and J 7 bases, with 10 bases left between them. This CDR3 is 12 amino acids long. CDR1 is SNHLY and CDR2 is FYNNEI in the germline V gene. In DNA form, the CDR3 reads TGTGCCAGCAGGGCGACTAGTAATGAGCAGTTCTTC. This codes for CASRATSNEQFF.

The chain joins TRBV12-3 or TRBV12-4 to TRBJ1-3, with 8 bases fitting TRBD1. The length of the CDR3 is 16 residues. Trimming cost V 6 bases and J 0 bases; bases outside gene matches: 7. This chain's CDR3 is CASSRTGIPSGNTIYF. The CDR3 DNA sequence: TGTGCCAGCAGCAGGACAGGGATACCCTCTGGAAACACCATATATTTT.

The chain employs TRBV5-1 and TRBJ1-2; D gene ambiguous. Trimming took off 1 base at V and 4 bases at J, with 17 bases between the two ends. There are 16 residues in the CDR3. Germline assignment: CDR1 SGHRS and CDR2 YFSETQ. This CDR3 reads CASSLSGGRDTYGYTF. As DNA, the CDR3 is TGCGCCAGCAGCTTGTCGGGCGGTAGAGATACCTATGGCTACACCTTC.

This clonotype was seen many times. V is TRBV20-1 and J is TRBJ2-7, with 7 nucleotides matching TRBD2. Germline CDR1 reads DFQATT; CDR2 reads SNEGSKA (reference sequence). After removal of 5 bases from V and 6 bases from J, the junction contained 7 bases not matched to a gene. The CDR3 contains 12 residues. The CDR3 DNA is TGCAGTGCTTTGACTAGCTTCACCGAGCAGTACTTC. It encodes CSALTSFTEQYF.

This clonotype was seen a handful of times. The chain has TRBV3-1 and TRBJ1-1; 9 nucleotides match TRBD1. CDR1 is LGHDT and CDR2 is YNNKEL in the germline V gene (reference sequence). Trimming removed 4 bases from V and 11 bases from J; junction bases left unmatched: 5. The CDR3 contains 12 residues. CDR3 amino acids: CASSPGTGSAFF. The CDR3 DNA follows: TGTGCCAGCAGCCCCGGGACAGGGTCCGCTTTCTTT.

This clonotype came up a few times. The chain uses TRBV19 and TRBJ1-1; 8 bases map to TRBD1. The CDR3 totals 13 residues. Germline CDR1 is LNHDA and CDR2 is SQIVND (reference sequence). After removal of 5 bases from V and 6 bases from J, the junction contained 5 bases not matched to a gene. The CDR3 spells CASSPQQGAEAFF. DNA for the CDR3: TGTGCCAGTAGTCCACAACAGGGGGCTGAAGCTTTCTTT.

The V gene is TRBV7-6, the J gene TRBJ2-3, with D tentatively TRBD2 (5 bases). V lost 10 bases and J lost 3, with 20 bases in between. CDR1 and CDR2 (germline): SGHVS, FNYEAQ. The CDR3 has 15 residues. The CDR3 DNA reads TGTGCCACCCGCGGTCTAGGGAGCAGTACAGATACGCAGTATTTT. Its translation is CATRGLGSSTDTQYF.

The chain has TRBV5-6 and TRBJ1-5; D is ambiguous. The V gene lost 1 base and the J gene lost 10 bases, with 9 bases spanning the gap. From germline, CDR1 is SGHDT and CDR2 YYEEEE. The CDR3 covers 12 residues. The CDR3 DNA reads as TGTGCCAGCAGCTTGCCTGGCGATCCCCAGCATTTT. Protein product: CASSLPGDPQHF. Supplemented by reference TRBV5-6 and TRBJ1-5, the full variable domain reads DAGVTQSPTHLIKTRGQQVTLRCSPKSGHDTVSWYQQALGQGPQFIFQYYEEEERQRGNFPDRFSGHQFPNYSSELNVNALLLGDSALYLCASSLPGDPQHFGDGTRLSIL.

This chain links TRBV29-1 with TRBJ2-5; D gene ambiguous. CDR1 and CDR2 from the germline V gene are SQVTM and ANQGSEA. The ends were cut back, 3 bases at V and 4 bases at J, with 12 bases in the middle. This CDR3 comprises 13 residues. The DNA for the CDR3 is TGCAGCGTTGAGGGCCAACCGGGAGAGACCCAGTACTTC. Protein product: CSVEGQPGETQYF.

This clonotype was seen a few times. The chain uses TRBV7-9 and TRBJ1-1; D might be TRBD1 (6 bases). The germline V gene encodes CDR1 SEHNR and CDR2 FQNEAQ (reference sequence). Trimming shortened V by 4 bases and J by 0 bases, and 12 bases separated the two germline ends. The CDR3 consists of 15 residues. The CDR3 loop is CASSSGGRVNTEAFF. In DNA, the CDR3 is TGTGCCAGCAGCTCCGGGGGCAGGGTGAACACTGAAGCTTTCTTT.

CDR3 bases: TGTGCCAGCATCCTCGAGGGGGGGTCAGAGACCCAGTACTTC. This sequence encodes CASILEGGSETQYF. The genes are TRBV7-2 and TRBJ2-5, with D perhaps TRBD2 (7 bases). Germline lookup yields CDR1 SGHTA and CDR2 FQGNSA. V was shortened by 7 bases and J by 4 bases, with 16 bases between the two germline ends. The CDR3 has 14 residues. Looking up the rest from reference TRBV7-2 and TRBJ2-5 gives the full variable domain: GAGVSQSPSNKVTEKGKDVELRCDPISGHTALYWYRQSLGQGLEFLIYFQGNSAPDKSGLPSDRFSAERTGGSVSTLTIQRTQQEDSAVYLCASILEGGSETQYFGPGTRLLVL.

The V gene is TRBV14, the J gene TRBJ2-1; no clear D gene. CDR1 SGHDN and CDR2 FVKESK come from the germline V gene. V shed 1 base and J shed 9 bases, with 7 bases lying between them. CDR3 length equals 12 residues. The CDR3 DNA reads as TGTGCCAGCAGCCAAGCCCCTTTTGAGCAGTTCTTC. As protein: CASSQAPFEQFF.

This clonotype has only a few counts. This chain links TRBV7-2 with TRBJ1-2, with 7 bases fitting TRBD1. Unmatched junction bases numbered 2, after V lost 4 bases and J lost 3 bases. Germline values: CDR1 SGHTA, CDR2 FQGNSA. The CDR3 sequence is 13 residues long. The CDR3 nucleotides read TGTGCCAGCAGCTCAGGACAGGACTATGGCTACACCTTC. Translated: CASSSGQDYGYTF.

This clonotype was recorded many times. V is TRBV29-1 and J is TRBJ2-1; D is perhaps TRBD2 (6 bases). Trimming removed 0 bases at V and 14 bases at J, with 20 bases between. The V gene's germline CDR1 is SQVTM and CDR2 ANQGSEA. The CDR3 runs to 14 residues. The CDR3 bases are TGCAGCGTTGAAGATCCCGAGGGACTCCAAGCTAAGTTCTTC. Protein: CSVEDPEGLQAKFF.

V is TRBV7-9 and J is TRBJ2-5; perhaps TRBD2 as D (6 bases). The CDR3 length is 16 residues. The ends were cut back, 1 base at V and 1 base at J, with 13 bases in the middle. Germline V gene sequence: CDR1 SEHNR, CDR2 FQNEAQ (reference sequence). CDR3 nucleotide sequence: TGTGCCAGCAGCTTAGGGAGGGGCAAACTCCAAGAGACCCAGTACTTC. This gives the protein CASSLGRGKLQETQYF.

The V gene is TRBV10-3, the J gene TRBJ2-1; possible D gene TRBD2, 6 bases. The CDR3 runs 14 residues. Trimming took off 6 bases at V and 6 bases at J, with 15 bases between the two ends. CDR1 ENHRY and CDR2 SYGVKD come from the germline V gene. CDR3 DNA sequence: TGTGCCATCAGGCGGGGAGACGGCGTCAATGAGCAGTTCTTC. As protein: CAIRRGDGVNEQFF.

This clonotype turned up a few times. This chain connects TRBV7-8 to TRBJ2-2, with unresolved D. Germline V gene lookup returns CDR1 SGHVS and CDR2 FQNEAQ. CDR3 size: 16 residues. V was cut by 5 bases and J by 1 base, with 14 bases left in between. CDR3 nucleotides: TGTGCCAGCAGCGCCGGCGGCGCCGGGAACACCGGGGAGCTGTTTTTT. This gives the protein CASSAGGAGNTGELFF.

This clonotype was detected only a few times. V and J are TRBV12-3 or TRBV12-4 and TRBJ1-2, with a possible D match to TRBD1 (6 bases). Trimming left V 2 bases short and J 4 bases short, with 20 bases between. The CDR3 extends over 17 amino acids. The CDR3 sequence: CASSLRVSLTGLYGYTF. CDR3 bases: TGTGCCAGCAGTTTAAGGGTGTCCCTAACAGGGCTCTATGGCTACACCTTC.

This clonotype came up a few times. This chain joins TRBV6-6 and TRBJ2-3; D is uncertain. This CDR3 comprises 11 residues. Deletions cut 7 bases from V and 6 bases from J, with 8 bases between. Germline lookup yields CDR1 MNHNY and CDR2 SVGAGI (reference sequence). CDR3 residues: CASTLGDTQYF. The CDR3 DNA sequence: TGTGCCAGCACTCTGGGGGATACGCAGTATTTT.

There are many counts of this clonotype. The rearrangement links TRBV6-1 to TRBJ1-5; TRBD1 aligns across 9 bases. V dropped 5 bases and J dropped 5; count of bases not matched to a gene: 4. The CDR3 length is 14 residues. Germline loops: CDR1 MNHNS, CDR2 SASEGT. CDR3 nucleotides: TGTGCCAGCAGTAGGACAGGGGCCTATCAGCCCCAGCATTTT. Translation gives CASSRTGAYQPQHF.

This chain links TRBV29-1 with TRBJ2-1; tentative D call: TRBD1 (6 bases). The CDR3 loop spans 17 amino acids. The ends were cut back, 7 bases at V and 1 base at J, with 23 bases in the middle. Germline V gene lookup returns CDR1 SQVTM and CDR2 ANQGSEA. The CDR3 region is CSARGPTQGSSYNEQFF. The DNA of the CDR3 is TGCAGCGCCCGTGGCCCTACCCAGGGGTCATCCTACAATGAGCAGTTCTTC.

Ten or more counts support this clonotype. V gene TRBV5-1 combines with J gene TRBJ1-2, with D possibly matching TRBD1 (5 bases). Per the germline V gene, CDR1 is SGHRS and CDR2 is YFSETQ. The CDR3 spans 15 residues. The V end was cut by 6 bases, the J end by 3 bases, with 18 bases between. The CDR3 region has the DNA TGCGCCAGCATCCCCTTCTCAGGGTGGGACTATGGCTACACCTTC. Translated, it gives CASIPFSGWDYGYTF.

The V and J genes are TRBV14 and TRBJ1-1; D uncertain. Trimming stripped 0 bases from V and 3 bases from J, with 8 bases between. CDR1 is SGHDN, CDR2 FVKESK, per germline. This CDR3 is 14 amino acids long. The CDR3 loop reads CASSQDLGYTEAFF. DNA for the CDR3: TGTGCCAGCAGCCAAGATCTTGGCTACACTGAAGCTTTCTTT. Looking up the rest from reference TRBV14 and TRBJ1-1 gives the full variable domain: EAGVTQFPSHSVIEKGQTVTLRCDPISGHDNLYWYRRVMGKEIKFLLHFVKESKQDESGMPNNRFLAERTGGTYSTLKVQPAELEDSGVYFCASSQDLGYTEAFFGQGTRLTVV.

This clonotype was observed a few times. J is TRBJ2-2 and V is TRBV11-2; D is unresolved. The germline gives CDR1 SGHAT, CDR2 FQNNGV. The CDR3 runs 15 residues. Trimming shortened V by 1 base and J by 2 bases, and 8 bases separated the two germline ends. The CDR3 DNA sequence: TGTGCCAGCAGCTTAGTGGTTTATAACACCGGGGAGCTGTTTTTT. Translated, it gives CASSLVVYNTGELFF.